This TCR beta chain was found in a study of blood T cell repertoires in COVID-19. Per the authors' pipeline: Amplifying reference gene primers gave estimates of nucleated cell counts. Clones were read by immunoSEQ multiplex PCR, and TCRdb kept only the in-frame ones, dropping some. The DNA gave D and trimming, while V, J and clone size come from that table. The table records 200,000 to 250,000 clones, about nine tenths of them present only once. The specimen was peripheral blood. The TCR was taken from a man aged 50 to 60 with acute or convalescent COVID-19.

This CDR3 reads CATSDASNEKLFF. In DNA form, the CDR3 reads TGTGCCACCAGTGATGCTAGTAATGAAAAACTGTTTTTT. J is TRBJ1-4 and V is TRBV24-1; D gene uncertain. Germline V gene data show CDR1 as KGHDR and CDR2 as SFDVKD. Trimming pared 3 bases from V and 4 bases from J, leaving 5 bases between. The CDR3 contains 13 residues.